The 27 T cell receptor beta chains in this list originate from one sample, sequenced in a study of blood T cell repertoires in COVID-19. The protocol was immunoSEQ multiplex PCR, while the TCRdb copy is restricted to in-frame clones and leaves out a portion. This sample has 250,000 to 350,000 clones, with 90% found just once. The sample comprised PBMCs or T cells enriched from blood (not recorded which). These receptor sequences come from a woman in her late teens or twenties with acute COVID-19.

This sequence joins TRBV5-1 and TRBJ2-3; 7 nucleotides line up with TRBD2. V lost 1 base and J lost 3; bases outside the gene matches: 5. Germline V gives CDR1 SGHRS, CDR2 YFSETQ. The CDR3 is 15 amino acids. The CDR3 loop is CASSLLRETTDTQYF. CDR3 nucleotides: TGCGCCAGCAGCTTGCTGCGGGAGACGACAGATACGCAGTATTTT.

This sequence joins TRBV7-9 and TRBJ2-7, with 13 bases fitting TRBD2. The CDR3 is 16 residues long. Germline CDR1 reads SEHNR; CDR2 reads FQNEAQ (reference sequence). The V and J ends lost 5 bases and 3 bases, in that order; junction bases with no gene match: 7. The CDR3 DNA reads TGTGCCAGCAGCCAGGGACTAGCGGGACATCACTACGAGCAGTACTTC. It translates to CASSQGLAGHHYEQYF.

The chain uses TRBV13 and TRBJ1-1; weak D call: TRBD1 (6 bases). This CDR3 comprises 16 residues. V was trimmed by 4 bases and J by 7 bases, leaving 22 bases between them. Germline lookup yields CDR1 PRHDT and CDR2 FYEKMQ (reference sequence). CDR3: CASSSLSQGTQFEAFF. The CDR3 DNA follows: TGTGCCAGCAGCTCCCTTTCCCAGGGGACCCAATTTGAAGCTTTCTTT.

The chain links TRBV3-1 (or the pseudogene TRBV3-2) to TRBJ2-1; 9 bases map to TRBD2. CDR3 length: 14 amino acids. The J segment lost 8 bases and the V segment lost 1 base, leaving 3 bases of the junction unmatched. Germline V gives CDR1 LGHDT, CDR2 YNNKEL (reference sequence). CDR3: CASSQGAGGDEQFF. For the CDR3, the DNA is TGTGCCAGCAGCCAAGGGGCGGGAGGGGATGAGCAGTTCTTC.

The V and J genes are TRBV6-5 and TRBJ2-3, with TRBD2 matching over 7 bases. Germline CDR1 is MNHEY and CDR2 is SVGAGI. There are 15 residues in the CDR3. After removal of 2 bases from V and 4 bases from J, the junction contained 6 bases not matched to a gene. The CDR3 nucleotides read TGTGCCAGCAGTTACGGACTAGGGGTGGCAGATACGCAGTATTTT. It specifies CASSYGLGVADTQYF.

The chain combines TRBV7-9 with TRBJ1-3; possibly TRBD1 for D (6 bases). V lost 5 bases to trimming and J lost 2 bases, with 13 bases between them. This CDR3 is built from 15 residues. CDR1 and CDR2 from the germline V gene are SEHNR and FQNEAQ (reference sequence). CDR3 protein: CASSQTTGPGNTIYF. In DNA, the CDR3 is TGTGCCAGCAGCCAGACTACAGGGCCTGGAAACACCATATATTTT.

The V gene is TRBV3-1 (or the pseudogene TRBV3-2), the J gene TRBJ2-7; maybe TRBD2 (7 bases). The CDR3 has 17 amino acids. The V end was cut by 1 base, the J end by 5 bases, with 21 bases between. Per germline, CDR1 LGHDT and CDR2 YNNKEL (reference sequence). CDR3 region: CASSQVRGGRGDDEQYF. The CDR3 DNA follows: TGTGCCAGCAGCCAAGTTAGGGGGGGCAGGGGAGACGACGAGCAGTACTTC.

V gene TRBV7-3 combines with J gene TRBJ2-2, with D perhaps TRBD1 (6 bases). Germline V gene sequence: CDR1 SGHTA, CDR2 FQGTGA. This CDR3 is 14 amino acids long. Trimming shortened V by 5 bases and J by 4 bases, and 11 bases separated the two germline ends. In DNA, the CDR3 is TGTGCCAGCAGCGGCGGACAGTCCACCGGGGAGCTGTTTTTT. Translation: CASSGGQSTGELFF.

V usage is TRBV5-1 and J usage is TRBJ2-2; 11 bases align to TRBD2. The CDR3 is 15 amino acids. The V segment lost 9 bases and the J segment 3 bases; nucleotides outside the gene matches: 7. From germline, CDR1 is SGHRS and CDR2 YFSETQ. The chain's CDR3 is CATKLAGADTGELFF. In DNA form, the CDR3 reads TGCGCCACAAAACTAGCGGGAGCCGACACCGGGGAGCTGTTTTTT.

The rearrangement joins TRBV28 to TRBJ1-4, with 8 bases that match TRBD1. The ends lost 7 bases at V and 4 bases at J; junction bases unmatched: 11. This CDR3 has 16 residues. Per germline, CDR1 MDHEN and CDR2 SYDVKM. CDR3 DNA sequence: TGTGCCAGCAAGGCCGGGACAGGAGATTTTAATGAAAAACTGTTTTTT. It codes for CASKAGTGDFNEKLFF.

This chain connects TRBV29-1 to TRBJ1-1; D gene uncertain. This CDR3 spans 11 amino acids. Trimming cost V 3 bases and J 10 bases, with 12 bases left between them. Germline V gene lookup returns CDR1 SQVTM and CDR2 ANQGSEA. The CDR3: CSVEDGRGAFF. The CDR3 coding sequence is TGCAGCGTTGAGGATGGGAGAGGAGCTTTCTTT.

CDR3 residues: CASKTWASNTEAFF. The CDR3 DNA reads TGTGCCTCTAAAACGTGGGCCTCGAACACTGAAGCTTTCTTT. This sequence joins TRBV30 and TRBJ1-1; D gene ambiguous. CDR3 length: 14 amino acids. CDR1 is GTSNPN, CDR2 SVGIG, per germline (reference sequence). Trimming left V 7 bases short and J 1 base short, with 16 bases between.

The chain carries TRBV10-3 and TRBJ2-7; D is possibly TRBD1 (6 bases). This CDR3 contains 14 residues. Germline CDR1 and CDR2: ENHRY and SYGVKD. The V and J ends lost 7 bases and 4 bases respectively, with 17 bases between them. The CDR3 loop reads CAITDRPKSYEQYF. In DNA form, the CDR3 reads TGTGCCATCACAGACAGGCCGAAGTCTTACGAGCAGTACTTC.

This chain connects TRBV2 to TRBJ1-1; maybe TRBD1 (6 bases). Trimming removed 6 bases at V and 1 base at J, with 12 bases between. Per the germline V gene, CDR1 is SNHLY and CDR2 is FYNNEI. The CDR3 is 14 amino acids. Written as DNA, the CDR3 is TGTGCCAGCAGAGGCCGGGACAAGAACACTGAAGCTTTCTTT. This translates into CASRGRDKNTEAFF.

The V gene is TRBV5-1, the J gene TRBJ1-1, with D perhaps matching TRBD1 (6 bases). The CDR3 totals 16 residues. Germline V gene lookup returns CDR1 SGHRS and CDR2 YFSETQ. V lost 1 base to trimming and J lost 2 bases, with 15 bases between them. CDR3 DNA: TGCGCCAGCAGCTTGCATCAGGGGACTACTAACACTGAAGCTTTCTTT. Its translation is CASSLHQGTTNTEAFF.

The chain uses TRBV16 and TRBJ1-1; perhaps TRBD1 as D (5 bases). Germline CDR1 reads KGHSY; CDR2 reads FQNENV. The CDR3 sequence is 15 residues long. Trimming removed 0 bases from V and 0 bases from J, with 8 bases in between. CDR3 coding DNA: TGTGCCAGCAGCCAATCCCGGGGGATGAACACTGAAGCTTTCTTT. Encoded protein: CASSQSRGMNTEAFF.

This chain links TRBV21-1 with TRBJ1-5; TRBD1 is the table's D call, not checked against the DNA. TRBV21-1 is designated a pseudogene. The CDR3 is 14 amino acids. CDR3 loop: CASSKQGRNQPQHF. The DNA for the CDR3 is TGTGCCAGCAGCAAACAGGGGCGAAATCAGCCCCAGCATTTT.

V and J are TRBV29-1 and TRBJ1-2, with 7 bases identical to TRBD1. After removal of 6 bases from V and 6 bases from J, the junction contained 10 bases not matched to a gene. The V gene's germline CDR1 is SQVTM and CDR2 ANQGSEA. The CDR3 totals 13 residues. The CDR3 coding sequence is TGCAGCGTCCTGTACGACAGGGTTCATGGCTACACCTTC. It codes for CSVLYDRVHGYTF. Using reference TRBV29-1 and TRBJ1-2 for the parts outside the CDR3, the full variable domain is SAVISQKPSRDICQRGTSLTIQCQVDSQVTMMFWYRQQPGQSLTLIATANQGSEATYESGFVIDKFPISRPNLTFSTLTVSNMSPEDSSIYLCSVLYDRVHGYTFGSGTRLTVV.

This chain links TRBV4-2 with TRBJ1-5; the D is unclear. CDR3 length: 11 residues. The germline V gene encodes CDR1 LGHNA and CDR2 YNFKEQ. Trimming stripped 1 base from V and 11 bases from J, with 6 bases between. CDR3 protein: CASSQGRAQHF. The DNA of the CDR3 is TGTGCCAGCAGCCAAGGCCGGGCCCAGCATTTT.

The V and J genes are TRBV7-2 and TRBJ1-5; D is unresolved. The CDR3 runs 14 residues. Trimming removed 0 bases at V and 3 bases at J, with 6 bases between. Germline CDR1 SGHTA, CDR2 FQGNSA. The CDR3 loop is CASSLAPFNQPQHF. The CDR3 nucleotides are TGTGCCAGCAGCTTAGCCCCCTTCAATCAGCCCCAGCATTTT.

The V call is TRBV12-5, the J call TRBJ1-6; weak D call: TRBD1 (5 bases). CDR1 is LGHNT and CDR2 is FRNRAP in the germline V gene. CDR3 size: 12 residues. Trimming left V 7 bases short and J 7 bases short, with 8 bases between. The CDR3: CASAWGNSPLHF. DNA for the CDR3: TGTGCTAGTGCCTGGGGCAATTCACCCCTCCACTTT.

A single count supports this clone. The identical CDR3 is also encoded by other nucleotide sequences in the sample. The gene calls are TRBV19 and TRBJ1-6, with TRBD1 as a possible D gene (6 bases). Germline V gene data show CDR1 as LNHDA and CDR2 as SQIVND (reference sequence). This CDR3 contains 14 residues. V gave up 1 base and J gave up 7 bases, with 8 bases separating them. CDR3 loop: CASSIGTGNSPLHF. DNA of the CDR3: TGTGCCAGTAGTATAGGTACAGGGAATTCACCCCTCCACTTT.

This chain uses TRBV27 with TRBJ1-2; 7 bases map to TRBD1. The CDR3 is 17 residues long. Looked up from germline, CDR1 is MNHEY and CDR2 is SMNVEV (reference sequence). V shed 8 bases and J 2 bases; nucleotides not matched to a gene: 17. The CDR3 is CASSKVPRQGWNYGYTF. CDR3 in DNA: TGTGCCAGCTCAAAAGTGCCGAGACAGGGTTGGAACTATGGCTACACCTTC.

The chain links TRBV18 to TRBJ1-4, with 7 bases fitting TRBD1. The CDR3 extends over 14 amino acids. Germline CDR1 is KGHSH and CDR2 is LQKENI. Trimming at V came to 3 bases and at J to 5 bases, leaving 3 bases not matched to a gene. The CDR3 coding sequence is TGTGCCAGCTCACCTCCGGGACAGAATGAAAAACTGTTTTTT. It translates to CASSPPGQNEKLFF.

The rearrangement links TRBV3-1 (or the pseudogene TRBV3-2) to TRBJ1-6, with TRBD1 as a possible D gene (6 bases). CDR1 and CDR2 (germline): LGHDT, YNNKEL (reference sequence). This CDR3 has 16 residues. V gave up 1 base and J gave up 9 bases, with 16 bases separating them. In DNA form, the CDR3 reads TGTGCCAGCAGCCAAGGGGGATCAGGGGTAGGTTCACCCCTCCACTTT. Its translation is CASSQGGSGVGSPLHF.

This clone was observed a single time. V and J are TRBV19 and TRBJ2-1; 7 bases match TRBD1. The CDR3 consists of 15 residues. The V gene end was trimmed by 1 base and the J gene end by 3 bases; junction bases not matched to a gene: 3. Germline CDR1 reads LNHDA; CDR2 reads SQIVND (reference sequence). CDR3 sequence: CASSIGQGSYNEQFF. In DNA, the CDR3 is TGTGCCAGTAGTATAGGACAGGGTAGCTACAATGAGCAGTTCTTC.

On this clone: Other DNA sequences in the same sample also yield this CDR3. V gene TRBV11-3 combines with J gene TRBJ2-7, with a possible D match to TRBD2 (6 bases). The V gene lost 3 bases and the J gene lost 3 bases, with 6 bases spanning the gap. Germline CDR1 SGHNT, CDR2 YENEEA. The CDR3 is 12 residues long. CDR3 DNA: TGTGCCAGCAGCTTGGAGGGCTACGAGCAGTACTTC. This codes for CASSLEGYEQYF.